This TCR beta chain was identified in a study of cytomegalovirus exposure and HLA in healthy donors. The PCR was carried out with 60 Vbeta primers and 13 Jbeta primers. Sequencing used immunoSEQ multiplex PCR; TCRdb keeps in-frame clones, though not all of them. The sample shows over 150,000 clones, approximately 77% of them seen only once. V lost 7 bases and J lost 4; bases outside the gene matches: 8. This CDR3 has 15 residues. Germline V gene data show CDR1 as MDHEN and CDR2 as SYDVKM. Sequencing was performed on PBMCs. The source is a male donor in good health and CMV-seropositive. The V and J genes are TRBV28 and TRBJ2-3; TRBD1 matches at 10 bases. CDR3 region: CASTRGGTGADTQYF. DNA for the CDR3: TGTGCCAGCACCCGGGGGGGGACAGGGGCAGATACGCAGTATTTT.